This TCR beta chain was captured in a study of blood T cells in healthy people across ages. Germline V gene lookup returns CDR1 SGHRS and CDR2 YFSETQ. Losses at the gene ends were 2 bases for V and 3 bases for J; bases not matched to a gene: 7. The CDR3 loop spans 16 amino acids. Details on this clonotype: Its specificity is unknown.

Alongside a J-beta primer mix, a sample-barcoded 5' primer served in a second PCR lasting roughly 6 to 11 cycles. From the 5' RACE reads, TCRdb called clonotypes with MiXCR, one entry per CDR3 protein. The sample has 1.5 million to 2 million distinct CDR3 sequences; 28% are singletons. Broader study findings: Among long-lived donors, naive CD4+ cells were more numerous and diversity higher than in aged donors.

Sequencing used blood. The V and J genes are TRBV5-1 and TRBJ2-3; 9 nucleotides agree with TRBD2. This TCR came from a woman aged 30 to 39 in good health. The chain's CDR3 is CASSFGSGSGTDTQYF. Here the CDR3 DNA reads TGCGCCAGCAGCTTCGGTAGCGGGAGTGGGACAGATACGCAGTATTTT.